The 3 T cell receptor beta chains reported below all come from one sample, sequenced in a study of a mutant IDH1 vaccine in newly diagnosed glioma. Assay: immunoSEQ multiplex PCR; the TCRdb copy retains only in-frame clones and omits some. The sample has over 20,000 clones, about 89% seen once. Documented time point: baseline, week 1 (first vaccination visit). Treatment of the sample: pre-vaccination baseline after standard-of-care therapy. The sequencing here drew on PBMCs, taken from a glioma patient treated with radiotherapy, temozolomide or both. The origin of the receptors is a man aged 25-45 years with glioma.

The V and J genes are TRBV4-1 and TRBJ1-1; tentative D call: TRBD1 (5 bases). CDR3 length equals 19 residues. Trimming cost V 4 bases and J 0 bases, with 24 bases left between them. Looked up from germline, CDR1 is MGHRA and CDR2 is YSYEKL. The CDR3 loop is CASSPGGGTDPGLNTEAFF. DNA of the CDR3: TGCGCCAGCAGCCCGGGGGGGGGTACAGATCCGGGGCTGAACACTGAAGCTTTCTTT.

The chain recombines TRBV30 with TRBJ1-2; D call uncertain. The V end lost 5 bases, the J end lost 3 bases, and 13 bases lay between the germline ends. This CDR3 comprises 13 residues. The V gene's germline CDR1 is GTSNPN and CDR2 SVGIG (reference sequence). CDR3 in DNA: TGTGCCTGGGCCCACACGGGCCACTATGGCTACACCTTC. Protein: CAWAHTGHYGYTF.

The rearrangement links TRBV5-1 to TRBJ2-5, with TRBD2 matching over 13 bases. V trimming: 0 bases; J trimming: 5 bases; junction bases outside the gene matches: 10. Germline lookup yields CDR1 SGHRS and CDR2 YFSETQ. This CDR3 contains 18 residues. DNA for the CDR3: TGCGCCAGCAGCTTGGAGGCCATGACTAGCGGGAGGAGGGAGACCCAGTACTTC. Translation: CASSLEAMTSGRRETQYF.